What follows describes a single T cell receptor (beta chain). Its antigen target is currently unknown. Base qualities are not provided; no much larger clone lies one nucleotide away. At one collaborating source in Seattle, patients were enrolled during active infection and were followed longitudinally through the course of disease. Whole blood was collected in K2EDTA tubes by collaborating institutions according to the institutions' own protocols. For TCRbeta analysis, collaborators shipped samples as frozen whole blood, isolated PBMCs, or DNA extracted from either of those sample types. Clipping removes 1 base from V and 3 bases from J, with 7 as the unmatched junction base count. CDR1 is given as ENHRY and CDR2 as SYGVKD, both from the germline V gene. Reading from cysteine to phenylalanine, the CDR3 counts 16 amino acids. The read is trimmed to its CDR3 DNA, 48 bases read in frame from base 1. The immunoSEQ Assay, a bias-controlled multiplex PCR, was used to amplify TCRbeta CDR3 regions from genomic DNA. On the authors' methods: The number of nucleated cells in each sample was estimated by amplification of reference gene primers within the assay. Sequence reads were collapsed and filtered to measure the absolute abundance of every unique TCRbeta CDR3 rearrangement. For each sample, productive Simpson clonality was calculated by taking the square root of Simpson's diversity index across productive rearrangements. TCRdb's version of the immuneACCESS table is confined to in-frame rearrangements and falls short of the full clone set. An unresolved V gene accounts for under half of the shortfall where checked; the remainder is of unknown origin. V, J and clone size reflect that table, while D and trimming were determined from the DNA. The sample yields some 210,000 clones; approximately 90% were counted once. Of the sample, around 0.84% falls within the top ten clones.

The sample belongs to a study of blood T cell repertoires in COVID-19 (dated by TCRdb to about 2020). In terms of the full investigation: The collaborator samples originated in the United States, Italy and Spain and spanned the acute and convalescent phases of COVID-19. Sample metadata almost always included a de-identified subject ID, COVID-19 status, age in years and sex. The repertoires were released in a freely available public database meant as a resource for research on the immune response to SARS-CoV-2. The dataset comprised deeply sampled blood TCRbeta repertoires from subjects exposed to, actively infected with, or recovered from COVID-19. Samples came from the ongoing ImmuneRACE study (first 160 participants) plus 1,254 subjects from 6 global collaborators. The prospective study material was composed of cDNA or gDNA derived from T cells, B-cell-depleted T cells, or PBMCs. HLA class I and class II types, where available, came from metadata supplied by the sample provider rather than from assay-based typing. The paper's findings and limits, for the study overall: How much clinical and demographic metadata was included differed by source and by participant, and the metadata was provided uncurated.

Rearrangement joined TRBV10-3 to TRBJ2-3; the junction holds 7 bases that match TRBD1. Material: peripheral blood. The source of this sequence is a man aged 55 to 70 with COVID-19, enrolled during active disease. The CDR3 region has the sequence CAISELGQTVTDTQYF. In nucleotides, the sequence is TGTGCCATCAGTGAGTTGGGACAGACGGTAACAGATACGCAGTATTTT.